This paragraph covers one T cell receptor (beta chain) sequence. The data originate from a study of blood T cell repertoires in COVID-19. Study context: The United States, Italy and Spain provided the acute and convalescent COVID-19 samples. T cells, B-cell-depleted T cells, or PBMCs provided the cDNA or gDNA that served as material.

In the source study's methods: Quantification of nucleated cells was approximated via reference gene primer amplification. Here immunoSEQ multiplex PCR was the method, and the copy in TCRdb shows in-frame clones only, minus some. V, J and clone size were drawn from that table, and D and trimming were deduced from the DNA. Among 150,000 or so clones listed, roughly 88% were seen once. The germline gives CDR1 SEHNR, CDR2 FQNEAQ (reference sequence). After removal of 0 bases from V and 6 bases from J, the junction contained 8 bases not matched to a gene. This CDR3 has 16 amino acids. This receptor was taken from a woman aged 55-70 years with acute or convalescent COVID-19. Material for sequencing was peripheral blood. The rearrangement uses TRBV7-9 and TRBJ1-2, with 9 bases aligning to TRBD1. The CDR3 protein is CASSLAGGQGNNGYTF. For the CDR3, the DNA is TGTGCCAGCAGCTTAGCGGGAGGACAGGGGAATAATGGCTACACCTTC. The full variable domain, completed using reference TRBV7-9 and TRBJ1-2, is DTGVSQNPRHKITKRGQNVTFRCDPISEHNRLYWYRQTLGQGPEFLTYFQNEAQLEKSRLLSDRFSAERPKGSFSTLEIQRTEQGDSAMYLCASSLAGGQGNNGYTFGSGTRLTVV.